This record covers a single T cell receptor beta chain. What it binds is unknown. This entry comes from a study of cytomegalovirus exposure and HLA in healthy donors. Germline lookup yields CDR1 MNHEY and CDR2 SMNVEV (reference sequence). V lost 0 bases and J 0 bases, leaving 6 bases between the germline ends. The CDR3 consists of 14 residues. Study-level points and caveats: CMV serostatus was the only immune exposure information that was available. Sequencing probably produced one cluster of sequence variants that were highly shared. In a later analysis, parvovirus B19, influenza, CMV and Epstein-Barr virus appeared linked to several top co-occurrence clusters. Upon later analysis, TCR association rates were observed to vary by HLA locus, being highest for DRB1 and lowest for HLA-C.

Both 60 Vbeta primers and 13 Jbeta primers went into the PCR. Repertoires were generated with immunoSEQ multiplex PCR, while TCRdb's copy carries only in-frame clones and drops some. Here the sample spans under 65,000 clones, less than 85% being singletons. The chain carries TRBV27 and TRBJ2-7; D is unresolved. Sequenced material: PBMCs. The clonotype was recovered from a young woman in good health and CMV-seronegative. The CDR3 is CASSLSHYSYEQYF. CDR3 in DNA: TGTGCCAGCAGTTTATCGCACTACTCCTACGAGCAGTACTTC.